This TCR beta chain is from a study of T-cell memory formation after mild COVID-19. Study-wide points: Shrinking CD4+ clones were chiefly CM and EM; CD8+ ones were chiefly EMRA.

CDR3 length: 18 residues. V trimming: 5 bases; J trimming: 6 bases; junction bases outside the gene matches: 18. Germline CDR1 MGHRA, CDR2 YSYEKL. As regards this clonotype: The antigen remains unidentified.

Using its own MiXCR run on the 5' RACE reads, TCRdb lists one record per CDR3 protein. The sample carries about 400,000 distinct CDR3 sequences, around a sixth recorded once. The receptor was isolated from a man aged 18-30 years who had mild COVID-19 (a few samples of this study predate the infection). Cell type and time point are not known. The chain combines TRBV4-1 with TRBJ1-5; 8 bases match TRBD1. Input material: PBMCs or a T cell subset sorted from them (not recorded which). CDR3 nucleotide sequence: TGCGCCAGCAGCAAAGGGGCTGATACGGCAGGGGGCTTTCAGCCCCAGCATTTT. Translating it yields CASSKGADTAGGFQPQHF.